One and the same sample provided the 27 T cell receptor beta chains below, sequenced in a study of TIL therapy for anti-PD-1-resistant metastatic lung cancer (TCRdb year 2021). This sample's time point label indicates: pre-treatment sample, taken before nivolumab and TIL therapy. The immunoSEQ v3 hsTCRB kit was used to amplify TCR beta CDR3 regions from genomic DNA through bias-controlled multiplex PCR. What TCRdb holds here is the immuneACCESS table cut down to in-frame rearrangements. Part of the clones is not present; checked against another copy, under half of the missing clones reflect an unresolved V gene, and the others are unexplained. The sample table lists about 60,000 clones, 55% to 75% of them with a count of one. The ten largest clones add up to 5.5% to 8.5% of the sample. The source was blood, collected at baseline. The receptors here all came from a person between 30 and 80 years old with non-small cell lung cancer.

This clone was counted between two and nine times. This chain joins TRBV29-1 and TRBJ1-3; maybe TRBD1 (5 bases). CDR1 and CDR2 (germline): SQVTM, ANQGSEA. This CDR3 region has 12 residues. The CDR3 coding sequence is TGCGGGGGAAGTTCCTCTGGAAACACCATATATTTT. This codes for CGGSSSGNTIYF.

The chain is built from TRBV5-1 and TRBJ1-6; no reliable D call. The V end lost 0 bases, the J end lost 10 bases, and 8 bases lay between the germline ends. This CDR3 is 13 amino acids long. In germline, CDR1 is SGHRS, CDR2 YFSETQ. CDR3 residues: CASSLAVESPLHF. The CDR3 DNA sequence: TGCGCCAGCAGCTTGGCCGTGGAGTCACCCCTCCACTTT.

V is TRBV7-2 and J is TRBJ2-5; 15 positions agree with TRBD2. CDR3 size: 16 residues. Unmatched junction bases numbered 6, after V lost 1 base and J lost 9 bases. Germline CDR1 SGHTA, CDR2 FQGNSA. The chain's CDR3 is CASSLGGLAGGPAQYF. CDR3 in DNA: TGTGCCAGCAGCTTAGGGGGACTAGCGGGGGGCCCCGCCCAGTACTTC.

On this clone itself: The CDR3 does not end in the conserved phenylalanine or tryptophan, so this is likely a read error. The V call is TRBV5-1, the J call TRBJ1-5; no definite D call. Trimming removed 3 bases at V and 5 bases at J, with 12 bases between. Germline V lookup: CDR1 SGHRS, CDR2 YFSETQ. The CDR3 sequence is 14 residues long. The CDR3 DNA reads as TGCGCCAGCAGCTCGGACGGACCGCATCAGCCCCAGCATCTT. This sequence encodes CASSSDGPHQPQHL.

The chain uses TRBV5-4 and TRBJ2-5; 12 bases fit TRBD2. The J segment lost 1 base and the V segment lost 2 bases, leaving 3 bases of the junction unmatched. The CDR3 is made up of 16 amino acids. The germline V gene has CDR1 SGHNT and CDR2 YYREEE (reference sequence). The CDR3, as DNA: TGTGCCAGCAGCTTCGCTAGCGGGGGGGGCCAAGAGACCCAGTACTTC. Protein sequence: CASSFASGGGQETQYF. Based on the CDR3 plus reference TRBV5-4 and TRBJ2-5, the full variable domain is ETGVTQSPTHLIKTRGQQVTLRCSSQSGHNTVSWYQQALGQGPQFIFQYYREEENGRGNFPPRFSGLQFPNYSSELNVNALELDDSALYLCASSFASGGGQETQYFGPGTRLLVL.

V usage is TRBV4-1 and J usage is TRBJ1-5, with 7 bases lining up with TRBD1. This CDR3 is built from 15 residues. The V gene end was trimmed by 3 bases and the J gene end by 4 bases; junction bases not matched to a gene: 6. CDR1 MGHRA and CDR2 YSYEKL come from the germline V gene. CDR3 sequence reads: CASSHGDRVNQPQHF. Here the CDR3 DNA reads TGCGCCAGCAGCCACGGTGACAGGGTAAATCAGCCCCAGCATTTT.

The rearrangement links TRBV27 to TRBJ2-1; tentatively, D is TRBD2 (5 bases). Trimming removed 8 bases from V and 8 bases from J, with 16 bases in between. Germline lookup yields CDR1 MNHEY and CDR2 SMNVEV (reference sequence). The CDR3 loop spans 13 amino acids. CDR3 region: CASALEEGYEQFF. In DNA, the CDR3 is TGTGCCAGCGCGTTGGAGGAAGGGTATGAGCAGTTCTTC.

The gene calls are TRBV20-1 and TRBJ1-1; possible D gene TRBD1, 6 bases. CDR1 is DFQATT, CDR2 SNEGSKA, per germline (reference sequence). Trimming removed 3 bases at V and 8 bases at J, with 10 bases between. The CDR3 consists of 11 residues. CDR3 DNA sequence: TGCAGTGCTAGCTGGGGGGCCGAAGCTTTCTTT. This sequence encodes CSASWGAEAFF.

This clone was detected a few times. This chain connects TRBV2 to TRBJ2-7, with 8 bases fitting TRBD2. Per germline, CDR1 SNHLY and CDR2 FYNNEI. With 9 bases clipped from V and 1 base from J, the junction kept 5 bases outside the gene matches. The CDR3 contains 13 residues. The CDR3 bases are TGTGCCAGTAGCGGGGTAGGATCCTACGAGCAGTACTTC. Encoded protein: CASSGVGSYEQYF.

The count of this clone is one. The chain recombines TRBV4-1 with TRBJ2-3; D may be TRBD1 (5 bases). This CDR3 contains 15 residues. The germline V gene encodes CDR1 MGHRA and CDR2 YSYEKL. V was shortened by 4 bases and J by 6 bases, with 17 bases between the two germline ends. CDR3 residues: CASSRSQGLPDTQYF. As DNA, the CDR3 is TGCGCCAGCAGCCGCAGCCAGGGTCTTCCGGATACGCAGTATTTT.

The chain joins TRBV10-1 to TRBJ2-3, with 11 bases matching TRBD2. This CDR3 region has 15 residues. With V trimmed by 5 bases and J by 3 bases, 4 bases remained unmatched. Germline assignment: CDR1 WNHNN and CDR2 SYGVQD (reference sequence). CDR3 bases: TGCGCCAGCAGTCAGACTAGCGGGGAGACAGATACGCAGTATTTT. Translation: CASSQTSGETDTQYF.

This clone was seen once. This chain links TRBV10-2 with TRBJ1-5; the match to TRBD1 covers 8 bases. Germline CDR1 is WSHSY and CDR2 is SAAADI. CDR3 size: 18 residues. J lost 3 bases, V lost 2 bases, and 12 bases had no gene match. The CDR3 DNA follows: TGCGCCAGCAGTGAGACAGGGACAGGCAGGTTATTCAATCAGCCCCAGCATTTT. This encodes CASSETGTGRLFNQPQHF.

This clone has a handful of counts. The J gene is TRBJ2-5, the V gene TRBV5-1; D not certain. Per the germline V gene, CDR1 is SGHRS and CDR2 is YFSETQ. The V end lost 7 bases, the J end lost 1 base, and 14 bases lay between the germline ends. The CDR3 loop spans 14 amino acids. The CDR3 reads CASGLLDFQETQYF. The CDR3 DNA reads as TGCGCCAGCGGCCTCTTGGATTTCCAAGAGACCCAGTACTTC.

The genes are TRBV15 and TRBJ2-7, with D uncertain. Germline lookup yields CDR1 LNHNV and CDR2 YYDKDF (reference sequence). Trimming pared 0 bases from V and 1 base from J, leaving 13 bases between. The CDR3 is 16 residues long. CDR3 residues: CATSRERGVYSYEQYF. DNA of the CDR3: TGTGCCACCAGCAGAGAGCGCGGAGTCTATTCCTACGAGCAGTACTTC. The entire variable domain, with the rest obtained from reference TRBV15 and TRBJ2-7, is as follows: DAMVIQNPRYQVTQFGKPVTLSCSQTLNHNVMYWYQQKSSQAPKLLFHYYDKDFNNEADTPDNFQSRRPNTSFCFLDIRSPGLGDTAMYLCATSRERGVYSYEQYFGPGTRLTVT.

V gene TRBV6-6 combines with J gene TRBJ1-2; D ambiguous. Germline V gives CDR1 MNHNY, CDR2 SVGAGI (reference sequence). Trimming left V 10 bases short and J 4 bases short, with 16 bases between. The CDR3 totals 13 residues. The CDR3 region has the DNA TGTGCCATCCCAAGCGAGGGCCTCTATGGCTACACCTTC. Translated, it gives CAIPSEGLYGYTF.

This chain joins TRBV7-6 and TRBJ2-5; 8 bases agree with TRBD1. The ends lost 4 bases at V and 4 bases at J; junction bases unmatched: 5. This CDR3 contains 14 residues. Germline V gene data show CDR1 as SGHVS and CDR2 as FNYEAQ. CDR3: CASSYRQGRETQYF. The CDR3 DNA sequence: TGTGCCAGCAGCTATCGACAGGGGCGAGAGACCCAGTACTTC.

The rearrangement joins TRBV25-1 to TRBJ2-7, with 8 bases matching TRBD2. The CDR3 is 15 amino acids. Germline CDR1 MGHDK, CDR2 SYGVNS. The trim removed 5 bases at V and 2 bases at J, leaving 8 bases unmatched. This CDR3 is CASSSSGSETYEQYF. CDR3 nucleotide sequence: TGTGCCAGCAGTTCTAGCGGGTCTGAAACCTACGAGCAGTACTTC.

V is TRBV6-5 and J is TRBJ2-7; D is possibly TRBD1 (6 bases). The ends were cut back, 5 bases at V and 0 bases at J, with 11 bases in the middle. The CDR3 is 14 amino acids. Germline V gene data show CDR1 as MNHEY and CDR2 as SVGAGI. CDR3 amino acids: CASSRDTYSYEQYF. The CDR3 DNA reads TGTGCCAGCAGTCGGGACACCTACTCCTACGAGCAGTACTTC.

This chain uses TRBV18 with TRBJ1-5; D unclear. This CDR3 comprises 14 residues. Per the germline V gene, CDR1 is KGHSH and CDR2 is LQKENI. The V and J ends lost 0 bases and 0 bases respectively, with 3 bases between them. DNA for the CDR3: TGTGCCAGCTCACCACCCACTAGCAATCAGCCCCAGCATTTT. Translating it yields CASSPPTSNQPQHF.

The V gene is TRBV6-6, the J gene TRBJ2-5, with D perhaps TRBD2 (6 bases). CDR1 and CDR2 from the germline V gene are MNHNY and SVGAGI (reference sequence). Trimming removed 7 bases from V and 4 bases from J, with 16 bases in between. The CDR3 runs 14 residues. CDR3 loop: CASKMALEGETQYF. The DNA for the CDR3 is TGTGCCAGCAAAATGGCGTTGGAGGGAGAGACCCAGTACTTC.

The chain combines TRBV29-1 with TRBJ2-5; 7 nucleotides align to TRBD1. The germline V gene has CDR1 SQVTM and CDR2 ANQGSEA. V lost 5 bases, J lost 3 bases, and 3 bases stayed unmatched. The CDR3 covers 12 residues. In nucleotides, the CDR3 is TGCAGCGTTTCGCAGGGGGAAGAGACCCAGTACTTC. Translating it yields CSVSQGEETQYF.

As regards this clone: At one end, the junction sequence differs from germline, possibly due to a read error. Other DNA variants within this sample encode the same CDR3. This chain connects TRBV6-5 to TRBJ2-7, with D tentatively TRBD2 (6 bases). This CDR3 spans 16 amino acids. Germline lookup yields CDR1 MNHEY and CDR2 SVGAGI. The CDR3 loop is CASSYSHGRGPREQYF. The CDR3 region has the DNA TGTGCCAGCAGTTACTCGCACGGCCGCGGCCCTCGGGAGCAGTATTTC.

V gene TRBV6-1 combines with J gene TRBJ2-6; D ambiguous. V lost 7 bases to trimming and J lost 0 bases, with 10 bases between them. Germline V lookup: CDR1 MNHNS, CDR2 SASEGT. This CDR3 region has 15 residues. The CDR3 spells CASTEQPSGANVLTF. The CDR3 region has the DNA TGTGCCAGCACGGAACAGCCCTCTGGGGCCAACGTCCTGACTTTC.

The J gene is TRBJ1-1, the V gene TRBV2; D call uncertain. This CDR3 is built from 17 residues. V was trimmed by 8 bases and J by 1 base, leaving 23 bases between them. The V gene's germline CDR1 is SNHLY and CDR2 FYNNEI. CDR3 loop: CASLRSAQPFTNTEAFF. CDR3 sequence (DNA): TGTGCCAGCCTTCGGTCGGCTCAGCCATTTACGAACACTGAAGCTTTCTTT.

The J gene is TRBJ2-5, the V gene TRBV19; D not resolved. Germline assignment: CDR1 LNHDA and CDR2 SQIVND (reference sequence). The CDR3 totals 14 residues. V gave up 5 bases and J gave up 5 bases, with 15 bases separating them. This CDR3 is CASSPTYRPETQYF. The CDR3 DNA reads TGTGCCAGTAGTCCCACATACCGGCCGGAGACCCAGTACTTC.

This clone was found a few times. The V gene is TRBV2, the J gene TRBJ1-1; TRBD1 might be the D (6 bases). CDR1 and CDR2 (germline): SNHLY, FYNNEI. The ends were cut back, 5 bases at V and 3 bases at J, with 13 bases in the middle. There are 14 residues in the CDR3. The CDR3 sequence: CASSRGGTDTEAFF. The CDR3 DNA reads TGTGCCAGCAGTAGGGGGGGGACGGACACTGAAGCTTTCTTT.

The rearrangement links TRBV5-1 to TRBJ2-7, with D tentatively TRBD2 (7 bases). Trimming shortened V by 0 bases and J by 0 bases, and 16 bases separated the two germline ends. Per the germline V gene, CDR1 is SGHRS and CDR2 is YFSETQ. This CDR3 is built from 17 residues. CDR3 coding DNA: TGCGCCAGCAGCTTGGCCGCGGGGGCCCGAAGCTCCTACGAGCAGTACTTC. Translating gives CASSLAAGARSSYEQYF. The whole variable domain, filled in from reference TRBV5-1 and TRBJ2-7, reads KAGVTQTPRYLIKTRGQQVTLSCSPISGHRSVSWYQQTPGQGLQFLFEYFSETQRNKGNFPGRFSGRQFSNSRSEMNVSTLELGDSALYLCASSLAAGARSSYEQYFGPGTRLTVT.